Following are 4 T cell receptor beta chains from one sample sequenced in a study of control samples from healthy donors and cancer patients (dated by TCRdb to about 2020). Libraries were constructed by the immunoSEQ multiplex PCR assay. The table comes from immuneACCESS by way of TCRdb, which keeps in-frame sequences with V and J called. Part of the clones is missing from these tables; in studies checked, under half for an unresolved V gene and the rest for unknown reasons. The sample profile shows around 180,000 clones; more than 90% of them were found once. Of the sample, about 2% is held by the ten largest clones. Sequenced sample: blood. The origin of the receptors is a woman aged 40 to 50 in good health.

The rearrangement joins TRBV18 to TRBJ2-1, with a possible D match to TRBD1 (5 bases). Trimming took 2 bases from V and 6 from J, leaving 14 bases between them. The CDR3 runs 15 residues. Germline V CDR1 and CDR2: KGHSH, LQKENI. CDR3 in amino acids: CASSPGAQGGNEQFF. DNA for the CDR3: TGTGCCAGCTCACCAGGAGCCCAGGGCGGCAATGAGCAGTTCTTC.

This clone was seen only once. The chain joins TRBV18 to TRBJ1-2, with a weak D call TRBD1 (5 bases). CDR1 is KGHSH, CDR2 LQKENI, per germline. The CDR3 length is 14 residues. V was shortened by 0 bases and J by 2 bases, with 7 bases between the two germline ends. The DNA of the CDR3 is TGTGCCAGCTCACCACCGGGGGGGAACTATGGCTACACCTTC. Translated: CASSPPGGNYGYTF.

The chain has TRBV11-3 and TRBJ2-7; 7 nucleotides align to TRBD1. The CDR3 has 15 amino acids. V dropped 4 bases and J dropped 4; count of bases not matched to a gene: 10. Per the germline V gene, CDR1 is SGHNT and CDR2 is YENEEA. CDR3 nucleotide sequence: TGTGCCAGCAGCTATGACAGGGCCCAATCTTACGAGCAGTACTTC. The encoded protein is CASSYDRAQSYEQYF.

J is TRBJ2-1 and V is TRBV5-8; maybe TRBD1 (6 bases). The CDR3 has 15 residues. The V gene lost 4 bases and the J gene lost 2 bases, with 13 bases spanning the gap. Germline CDR1 SGHTS, CDR2 YDEGEE. CDR3 region: CASSHQWTAYNEQFF. DNA of the CDR3: TGTGCCAGCAGCCACCAATGGACAGCCTACAATGAGCAGTTCTTC.